This is a list of T cell receptor beta chains from one sample in a study of blood T cells in healthy people across ages. TCRdb recomputed calls from the 5' RACE reads with MiXCR, one row per CDR3 protein. The profile shows some 700,000 distinct CDR3 sequences, roughly 47% of them singletons. Sequencing input: blood. The origin of the receptors is a woman aged 55-70 years in good health. The CDR3 runs from the conserved cysteine through the conserved F or W. A D gene is named only where the DNA matches it firmly. The size entry is marked missing in some rows and otherwise reads once, few, many or a size class.

j_gene	abundance	d_gene	v_gene	CDR3aa	CDR3nt
TRBJ2-1	once	NA	TRBV29-1	CSVEEPGLHNEQFF	TGCAGCGTTGAAGAACCCGGACTCCACAATGAGCAGTTCTTC
TRBJ1-1	NA	NA	TRBV12-3/TRBV12-4	CASSLGQKNAEAFF	TGTGCCAGCAGTTTAGGGCAGAAGAACGCTGAAGCTTTCTTT
TRBJ2-5	NA	NA	TRBV5-1	CASSHLGAKETQYF	TGCGCCAGCAGCCACTTGGGGGCCAAAGAGACCCAGTACTTC
TRBJ2-3	NA	TRBD2	TRBV7-9	CASSFAGVDTQYF	TGTGCCAGCAGCTTCGCGGGGGTGGATACGCAGTATTTT
TRBJ2-7	NA	TRBD1	TRBV27	CASSLGPGTGDYNEQYF	TGTGCCAGCAGTTTGGGGCCCGGGACAGGGGATTACAATGAGCAGTACTTC
TRBJ1-2	few	TRBD1	TRBV7-9	CASSRGQEWGYTF	TGTGCCAGCAGCCGCGGACAGGAATGGGGCTACACCTTC
TRBJ2-3	NA	TRBD2	TRBV7-3	CASSPTPGGPNTQYF	TGTGCCAGCAGCCCCACACCGGGGGGGCCAAATACGCAGTATTTT
TRBJ1-2	NA	TRBD1	TRBV6-5	CASSKLTGGNYGYTF	TGTGCCAGCAGTAAGCTGACAGGGGGGAACTATGGCTACACCTTC
TRBJ1-1	NA	NA	TRBV7-2	CASSLRSSNTEAFF	TGTGCCAGCAGCTTACGTTCCTCGAACACTGAAGCTTTCTTT
TRBJ1-2	NA	NA	TRBV7-2	CASSQPGQDGYTF	TGTGCCAGCAGCCAACCGGGACAAGATGGCTACACCTTT
TRBJ2-7	NA	NA	TRBV19	CASIDRWTYEQYF	TGTGCCAGTATTGACAGGTGGACCTACGAGCAGTACTTC
TRBJ1-1	NA	NA	TRBV29-1	CSASGTDYSEAFF	TGCAGCGCCTCAGGGACGGACTACTCTGAAGCTTTCTTT
TRBJ2-7	few	TRBD2	TRBV6-2/TRBV6-3	CASSSVLAGGFYEQYF	TGTGCCAGCAGTTCTGTCCTAGCGGGGGGATTCTACGAGCAGTACTTC
TRBJ2-1	NA	TRBD2	TRBV9	CASSVGDSGSIDEQFF	TGTGCCAGCAGCGTAGGGGATAGCGGGAGTATCGATGAGCAGTTCTTC
TRBJ2-3	many	TRBD2	TRBV7-2	CASSPPASGSGADTQYF	TGTGCCAGCAGCCCACCCGCTAGCGGGAGTGGGGCAGATACGCAGTATTTT
TRBJ1-4	NA	NA	TRBV11-2	CASSEGEKLFF	TGTGCCAGCAGCGAAGGCGAAAAACTGTTTTTT
TRBJ1-1	NA	NA	TRBV20-1	CSARAPGGSTEAFF	TGCAGTGCTAGGGCCCCTGGGGGCAGCACTGAAGCTTTCTTT
TRBJ2-5	NA	NA	TRBV5-1	CASSLVRDPGETQYF	TGCGCCAGCAGCTTGGTTCGGGATCCGGGGGAGACCCAGTACTTC
TRBJ2-3	NA	TRBD1	TRBV5-1	CASNSYRGDTDTQYF	TGCGCCAGCAACTCCTACAGGGGGGACACAGACACGCAGTATTTT
TRBJ2-1	few	NA	TRBV2	CASSEDVGGGQFF	TGTGCCAGCAGTGAAGATGTCGGAGGGGGGCAGTTCTTC
TRBJ2-3	NA	TRBD1	TRBV6-1	CASTLFATGASTDTQYF	TGTGCCAGCACCCTATTCGCGACAGGGGCCTCTACAGATACGCAGTATTTT
TRBJ2-7	NA	NA	TRBV28	CASSLGTGQPYEQYF	TGTGCCAGCAGTTTGGGCACGGGACAACCCTACGAGCAGTACTTC
TRBJ2-6	few	NA	TRBV7-2	CASSLGARVGANVLTF	TGTGCCAGCAGCTTAGGGGCTAGAGTTGGGGCCAACGTCCTGACTTTC
TRBJ1-1	few	NA	TRBV14	CASSQDGGWTEAFF	TGTGCCAGCAGCCAAGATGGGGGCTGGACTGAAGCTTTCTTT
TRBJ2-7	NA	NA	TRBV6-5	CASSYSAGSHEQYF	TGTGCCAGCAGTTACTCGGCAGGGTCCCACGAGCAGTACTTC
TRBJ2-4	few	NA	TRBV28	CASSSPGSPTRRDRNIQYF	TGTGCCAGCAGCTCCCCCGGCAGCCCTACGCGGCGGGACCGGAACATTCAGTACTTC
TRBJ1-2	few	NA	TRBV12-3/TRBV12-4	CASSLEDSVYGYTF	TGTGCCAGCAGTTTGGAGGACAGTGTCTATGGCTACACCTTC
TRBJ2-5	few	NA	TRBV6-2/TRBV6-3	CASRTTARGETQYF	TGTGCCAGCAGGACCACGGCTCGGGGAGAGACCCAGTACTTC
TRBJ2-5	NA	NA	TRBV5-1	CASSFVRGETQYF	TGCGCCAGCAGCTTTGTCAGGGGAGAGACCCAGTACTTC